This T cell receptor beta chain was sequenced in a study of blood T cell repertoires in COVID-19 (TCRdb year 2020). A note on the overall study: Samples from collaborators originated in the United States, Italy and Spain and spanned both the acute and convalescent phases of COVID-19. The material from the prospective study consisted of cDNA or gDNA derived from T cells, B-cell-depleted T cells, or PBMCs. The dataset comprised deeply sampled blood TCRbeta repertoires from subjects exposed to, actively infected with, or recovered from COVID-19. The repertoires were released in a freely available public database intended as a resource for research on the immune response to SARS-CoV-2. The samples were drawn from two sources: the first 160 participants of the ongoing ImmuneRACE study, and fewer than 1,500 subjects contributed by 6 global collaborators. The sample metadata nearly always contained a de-identified subject ID, COVID-19 status, age in years and sex. Where HLA class I and class II types were available, the types were taken from metadata supplied by the sample provider, not from assay-based typing.

In the case of this clone: Its recognized antigen is unknown. Per-nucleotide qualities are absent, and no much larger clonotype sits a single base away.

Findings and caveats that apply to the study as a whole: How much clinical and demographic metadata was included differed by source and by participant, and the metadata was provided uncurated.

The immunoSEQ Assay, a bias-controlled multiplex PCR, was used to amplify TCRbeta CDR3 regions from genomic DNA. Per the original workflow: Nucleated cell counts per sample were estimated from amplification of reference gene primers within the assay. To quantify the absolute abundance of each unique TCRbeta CDR3 rearrangement, sequence reads were collapsed and filtered. Productive Simpson clonality was computed per sample as the square root of Simpson's diversity index over productive rearrangements. TCRdb re-hosts the immuneACCESS table, in-frame sequences only. Its copies lack some clones; in the studies checked, an unresolved V gene accounts for under half of them, and the cause for the rest is not known. Clonal size and the V and J genes are those of that table, whereas D and trimming came from the DNA. The sample data list around 310,000 clones, and 89% of these were observed just once. The ten largest make up approximately 13% of the sample.

The collaborating institutions used their own protocols to collect whole blood in K2EDTA tubes. Collaborator samples were shipped for TCRbeta analysis as frozen whole blood, isolated PBMCs, or DNA extracted from either sample type. This receptor was taken from a woman aged 60 to 75 with acute or convalescent COVID-19. The material sequenced was peripheral blood.

The CDR3 reads as follows: CATRTVFYNSPLHF. The nucleotide sequence is TGTGCCACCAGGACAGTTTTCTATAATTCACCCCTCCACTTT. The chain couples TRBV28 to TRBJ1-6; the D segment could be TRBD1, given 6 matching bases. Trimming takes 10 bases from V and 3 bases from J, and the germline ends sit 13 bases apart. CDR3 length: 14 amino acids, cysteine to phenylalanine. The kept DNA is CDR3 alone, 42 bases in frame from the first base. CDR1 and CDR2 are read off the germline V gene as MDHEN and SYDVKM.